The 26 T cell receptor beta chains presented below share a single source sample, sequenced in a study of response to subunit inactivated influenza vaccine. MiXCR was run by TCRdb on the RT-PCR reads, yielding one entry per CDR3 protein. There are approximately 500,000 distinct CDR3 sequences in the sample; 10% to 15% occur only once, and under 15% lies in the top ten. Sequenced material: PBMCs from blood, taken roughly 6 weeks after vaccination. The receptors derive from a man aged 50 to 59 who received an inactivated influenza vaccine.

This rearrangement joins TRBV12-3 or TRBV12-4 to TRBJ2-5, with 10 bases aligning to TRBD2. The J segment lost 5 bases and the V segment lost 5 bases, leaving 11 bases of the junction unmatched. The CDR3 sequence is 16 residues long. CDR3 DNA: TGTGCCAGCAGTCCCAGCGGGAGGGCTAGGGATGAGACCCAGTACTTC. This codes for CASSPSGRARDETQYF.

This clonotype was observed a few times. This CDR3 reads CSARQRESPTDTQYF. Written as DNA, the CDR3 is TGCAGTGCTAGACAACGGGAGAGCCCCACAGATACGCAGTATTTT. This chain links TRBV20-1 with TRBJ2-3; possible D gene TRBD2, 6 bases. The CDR3 sequence is 15 residues long. The germline gives CDR1 DFQATT, CDR2 SNEGSKA (reference sequence). Trimming removed 2 bases from V and 2 bases from J, with 14 bases in between.

The table lists this clonotype with a few counts. The chain uses TRBV10-3 and TRBJ2-7; D is perhaps TRBD1 (5 bases). Looked up from germline, CDR1 is ENHRY and CDR2 is SYGVKD. This CDR3 region has 13 residues. V was shortened by 3 bases and J by 6 bases, with 12 bases between the two germline ends. CDR3 bases: TGTGCCATCAGTGATCCAGGGTTTTTCGAGCAGTACTTC. Translating it yields CAISDPGFFEQYF.

The chain couples TRBV19 to TRBJ2-2; D is possibly TRBD1 or TRBD2 (5 bases each). Looked up from germline, CDR1 is LNHDA and CDR2 is SQIVND (reference sequence). The CDR3 spans 15 residues. The germline V and J ends were trimmed by 4 bases and 4 bases, with 13 bases remaining between them. CDR3 residues: CASSTGAVGTGELFF. The CDR3 region has the DNA TGTGCCAGTAGTACCGGGGCCGTAGGCACCGGGGAGCTGTTTTTT.

V is TRBV12-3 or TRBV12-4 and J is TRBJ2-4; 8 bases are a match to TRBD1. This CDR3 comprises 15 residues. The V segment lost 5 bases and the J segment 3 bases; nucleotides outside the gene matches: 6. CDR3 residues: CASSLRGLGKNIQYF. CDR3 bases: TGTGCCAGCAGTCTCAGGGGGCTAGGCAAAAACATTCAGTACTTC.

This clonotype has only a few counts. The rearrangement uses TRBV5-1 and TRBJ2-5; 7 nucleotides match TRBD2. Germline V gene data show CDR1 as SGHRS and CDR2 as YFSETQ. This CDR3 comprises 16 residues. V shed 1 base and J 5 bases; nucleotides not matched to a gene: 11. The DNA for the CDR3 is TGCGCCAGCAGCTTGCCGAGGGAGGGCCGACGGGAGACCCAGTACTTC. It yields the protein CASSLPREGRRETQYF.

The chain employs TRBV2 and TRBJ1-4, with D perhaps TRBD1 (5 bases). The CDR3 extends over 15 amino acids. Trimming stripped 7 bases from V and 0 bases from J, with 12 bases between. The germline gives CDR1 SNHLY, CDR2 FYNNEI. The CDR3 coding sequence is TGTGCCAGCAAGGGGCAGGACCCAACTAATGAAAAACTGTTTTTT. Amino acids: CASKGQDPTNEKLFF.

This clonotype was recorded at least ten times. The gene calls are TRBV10-3 and TRBJ2-7, with 9 positions matching TRBD1. CDR3 size: 16 residues. Germline values: CDR1 ENHRY, CDR2 SYGVKD. Trimming removed 4 bases from V and 0 bases from J; junction bases left unmatched: 7. CDR3 region: CAISGRDRESSYEQYF. CDR3 in DNA: TGTGCCATCAGTGGCCGGGACAGGGAGAGCTCCTACGAGCAGTACTTC.

A few counts support this clonotype. CDR3 sequence: CSAPTGYSVETQYF. The DNA for the CDR3 is TGCAGTGCCCCGACAGGTTATAGCGTGGAGACCCAGTACTTC. This chain links TRBV20-1 with TRBJ2-5, with D perhaps TRBD1 (6 bases). This CDR3 region has 14 residues. Germline V lookup: CDR1 DFQATT, CDR2 SNEGSKA (reference sequence). Deletions cut 6 bases from V and 5 bases from J, with 19 bases between.

At least ten counts were recorded for this clonotype. The chain links TRBV10-2 to TRBJ2-3, with D uncertain. V lost 7 bases and J lost 0, with 11 bases in between. Looked up from germline, CDR1 is WSHSY and CDR2 is SAAADI. The CDR3 has 14 residues. CDR3 bases: TGCGCCAGCAAGGCCGTTGCTAGCACAGATACGCAGTATTTT. Translating it yields CASKAVASTDTQYF.

This clonotype showed up just a few times. The V gene is TRBV4-2, the J gene TRBJ2-1; no clear D. The CDR3 consists of 14 residues. CDR1 is LGHNA and CDR2 is YNFKEQ in the germline V gene. V shed 1 base and J shed 8 bases, with 12 bases lying between them. The CDR3 reads CASSQVPGLDEQFF. Here the CDR3 DNA reads TGTGCCAGCAGCCAAGTTCCAGGTTTAGATGAGCAGTTCTTC.

The chain carries TRBV6-1 and TRBJ1-3, with 7 bases lining up with TRBD1. The CDR3 has 15 residues. The J segment lost 0 bases and the V segment lost 7 bases, leaving 6 bases of the junction unmatched. The V gene's germline CDR1 is MNHNS and CDR2 SASEGT. This CDR3 reads CASKRQGSSGNTIYF. The CDR3 coding sequence is TGTGCCAGCAAGCGACAGGGCAGCTCTGGAAACACCATATATTTT.

This clonotype was counted many times. This chain links TRBV20-1 with TRBJ2-2; 9 bases are a match to TRBD2. CDR3 length: 14 residues. V lost 6 bases and J lost 6; bases outside the gene matches: 8. Germline values: CDR1 DFQATT, CDR2 SNEGSKA (reference sequence). CDR3 in amino acids: CSAVAGGAAGELFF. CDR3 DNA: TGCAGTGCGGTGGCGGGAGGGGCGGCCGGGGAGCTGTTTTTT.

This clonotype showed up many times. The chain employs TRBV5-5 and TRBJ2-1; no clear D gene. The CDR3 runs 13 residues. The V and J ends lost 3 bases and 5 bases respectively, with 9 bases between them. Looked up from germline, CDR1 is SGHKS and CDR2 is YYEKEE (reference sequence). CDR3 in amino acids: CASSSLLNNEQFF. The CDR3 DNA is TGTGCCAGCAGCTCCCTATTAAACAATGAGCAGTTCTTC.

This clonotype was seen repeatedly, ten times or more. V gene TRBV7-9 combines with J gene TRBJ1-1; maybe TRBD1 (6 bases). Germline V gives CDR1 SEHNR, CDR2 FQNEAQ (reference sequence). The CDR3 has 15 amino acids. V shed 1 base and J shed 10 bases, with 19 bases lying between them. The CDR3 is CASSLDAGAGRGAFF. In DNA form, the CDR3 reads TGTGCCAGCAGCTTAGACGCGGGGGCAGGACGGGGAGCTTTCTTT.

The rearrangement joins TRBV27 to TRBJ2-7, with D possibly being TRBD2 (6 bases). The CDR3 is made up of 13 amino acids. CDR1 and CDR2 from the germline V gene are MNHEY and SMNVEV (reference sequence). Trimming cost V 5 bases and J 3 bases, with 11 bases left between them. The CDR3 loop reads CASSLGEDYEQYF. The CDR3 DNA is TGTGCCAGCAGTCTAGGGGAGGACTACGAGCAGTACTTC.

This clonotype was picked up a small number of times. V usage is TRBV7-8 and J usage is TRBJ2-7; D ambiguous. This CDR3 is 15 amino acids long. V shed 5 bases and J shed 4 bases, with 18 bases lying between them. Per the germline V gene, CDR1 is SGHVS and CDR2 is FQNEAQ. The DNA for the CDR3 is TGTGCCAGCAGCCCCCGTCGGGCGAGCCTATACGAGCAGTACTTC. Translation gives CASSPRRASLYEQYF.

The chain joins TRBV10-3 to TRBJ2-3, with D possibly TRBD1 on 5 matching bases. Trimming pared 5 bases from V and 5 bases from J, leaving 8 bases between. This CDR3 is built from 12 residues. Germline-derived CDR1 and CDR2 are ENHRY and SYGVKD. CDR3 nucleotide sequence: TGTGCCATCAGTAAAACAGGAGATACGCAGTATTTT. It specifies CAISKTGDTQYF.

This clonotype was found a few times. The rearrangement links TRBV4-2 to TRBJ2-7, with TRBD1 matching over 10 bases. Germline CDR1 LGHNA, CDR2 YNFKEQ. This CDR3 comprises 15 residues. Trimming at V came to 1 base and at J to 1 base, leaving 1 base not matched to a gene. The CDR3 here is CASSQGDRGSYEQYF. DNA of the CDR3: TGTGCCAGCAGCCAAGGGGACAGGGGTTCCTACGAGCAGTACTTC.

In this sample, this clonotype turned up a few times. The J gene is TRBJ2-5, the V gene TRBV18; 8 bases fit TRBD1. The CDR3 runs 14 residues. CDR1 and CDR2 from the germline V gene are KGHSH and LQKENI. V shed 2 bases, J shed 4 bases, and the junction held 3 bases outside the gene matches. CDR3 region: CASSPTQGAETQYF. In DNA, the CDR3 is TGTGCCAGCTCACCAACGCAGGGGGCAGAGACCCAGTACTTC.

The sample holds a few counts of this clonotype. The gene calls are TRBV7-6 and TRBJ2-2, with TRBD2 identical over 10 bases. V dropped 0 bases and J dropped 0; count of bases not matched to a gene: 1. The CDR3 consists of 17 residues. Germline V gene data show CDR1 as SGHVS and CDR2 as FNYEAQ. This chain's CDR3 is CASSLASGRANTGELFF. For the CDR3, the DNA is TGTGCCAGCAGCTTAGCGAGCGGGAGGGCGAACACCGGGGAGCTGTTTTTT.

The chain links TRBV12-3 or TRBV12-4 to TRBJ2-6; D may be TRBD2 (5 bases). The CDR3 spans 13 residues. V was trimmed by 10 bases and J by 2 bases, leaving 9 bases between them. CDR3 sequence reads: CAIGLAGANVLTF. CDR3 nucleotide sequence: TGTGCCATCGGACTTGCTGGGGCCAACGTCCTGACTTTC.

This clonotype was seen repeatedly, ten times or more. V and J are TRBV20-1 and TRBJ2-3; TRBD2 agrees at 10 bases. J gave up 6 bases and V 6 bases, and 15 bases lay outside the gene matches. Germline assignment: CDR1 DFQATT and CDR2 SNEGSKA (reference sequence). This CDR3 region has 16 residues. CDR3 nucleotides: TGCAGTGCCAGGGGAGGGCTAGCGGGAGCCGGGGATACGCAGTATTTT. Translation gives CSARGGLAGAGDTQYF.

The gene calls are TRBV20-1 and TRBJ2-7; 7 bases match TRBD1. This CDR3 is 13 amino acids long. CDR1 and CDR2 (germline): DFQATT, SNEGSKA (reference sequence). The V and J ends lost 3 bases and 5 bases, in that order; junction bases with no gene match: 7. The CDR3 region is CSASKGAFDEQYF. The CDR3, as DNA: TGCAGTGCTAGTAAGGGGGCGTTCGACGAGCAGTACTTC.

This clonotype was observed a handful of times. J is TRBJ2-2 and V is TRBV28; D remains ambiguous. The CDR3 sequence is 11 residues long. Trimming shortened V by 6 bases and J by 7 bases, and 6 bases separated the two germline ends. From germline, CDR1 is MDHEN and CDR2 SYDVKM. The CDR3 coding sequence is TGTGCCAGCAGCCCCGTCGGGGAGCTGTTTTTT. It yields the protein CASSPVGELFF. The whole variable domain, remainder taken from reference TRBV28 and TRBJ2-2, is DVKVTQSSRYLVKRTGEKVFLECVQDMDHENMFWYRQDPGLGLRLIYFSYDVKMKEKGDIPEGYSVSREKKERFSLILESASTNQTSMYLCASSPVGELFFGEGSRLTVL.

As for this clonotype: This clone may be a read error of a much larger clone one base away. The gene calls are TRBV12-3 or TRBV12-4 and TRBJ2-3; 10 bases align to TRBD2. CDR3 size: 16 residues. J was trimmed by 7 bases and V by 7 bases; bases with no gene match: 14. Here the CDR3 DNA reads TGTGCCAGCAAAATCTACGGGACTAGCGAAGCTAATACGCAGTATTTT. Translated, it gives CASKIYGTSEANTQYF.